Following are 11 T cell receptor beta chains from one sample sequenced in a study of cytomegalovirus exposure and HLA in healthy donors. Generated by immunoSEQ multiplex PCR, the TCRdb table keeps only in-frame clones and is missing some. The sample yields about 120,000 clones, 85% seen once. The sequenced material came from PBMCs. These receptors originate from a woman in her 30s in good health and CMV-seronegative.

The gene calls are TRBV7-2 and TRBJ2-7, with D perhaps TRBD2 (6 bases). Germline V lookup: CDR1 SGHTA, CDR2 FQGNSA. The CDR3 consists of 13 residues. The germline V and J ends were trimmed by 5 bases and 4 bases, with 12 bases remaining between them. CDR3 region: CASSEAGLYEQYF. Written as DNA, the CDR3 is TGTGCCAGCAGCGAAGCGGGTTTATACGAGCAGTACTTC.

The rearrangement uses TRBV27 and TRBJ1-3; 7 nucleotides align to TRBD1. Germline lookup yields CDR1 MNHEY and CDR2 SMNVEV (reference sequence). This CDR3 spans 17 amino acids. V was pared by 5 bases and J by 3 bases, with 13 bases of the junction left unmatched. This CDR3 is CASSSRQGSFLGNTIYF. DNA for the CDR3: TGTGCCAGCAGTAGTCGACAGGGTTCCTTCCTTGGAAACACCATATATTTT.

CDR3 amino acids: CASTRGKTQYF. The CDR3 nucleotides are TGTGCCAGCACTAGGGGAAAGACCCAGTACTTC. The chain joins TRBV2 to TRBJ2-5, with D possibly being TRBD1 (5 bases). The germline V and J ends were trimmed by 7 bases and 6 bases, with 9 bases remaining between them. CDR1 is SNHLY, CDR2 FYNNEI, per germline. The length of the CDR3 is 11 residues.

The chain has TRBV25-1 and TRBJ2-3; the match to TRBD2 covers 8 bases. Looked up from germline, CDR1 is MGHDK and CDR2 is SYGVNS. This CDR3 region has 16 residues. The V gene end was trimmed by 4 bases and the J gene end by 2 bases; junction bases not matched to a gene: 8. Written as DNA, the CDR3 is TGTGCCAGCAGTGGACGTTTAGCGGGGCACACAGATACGCAGTATTTT. Protein product: CASSGRLAGHTDTQYF.

This chain uses TRBV7-2 with TRBJ2-7; possibly TRBD1 for D (5 bases). Trimming removed 1 base from V and 4 bases from J, with 8 bases in between. CDR1 is SGHTA, CDR2 FQGNSA, per germline. This CDR3 spans 13 amino acids. The CDR3 DNA reads TGTGCCAGCAGCTTAGAGCAGGGTTACGAGCAGTACTTC. Translating it yields CASSLEQGYEQYF.

The chain couples TRBV7-2 to TRBJ1-2; D call uncertain. The CDR3 runs to 14 residues. The germline V gene encodes CDR1 SGHTA and CDR2 FQGNSA. Trimming took 1 base from V and 1 from J, leaving 7 bases between them. The CDR3 sequence: CASSLDPGNYGYTF. CDR3 DNA: TGTGCCAGCAGCTTAGATCCGGGTAACTATGGCTACACCTTC.

V gene TRBV30 combines with J gene TRBJ1-6; tentatively, D is TRBD1 (6 bases). Germline V gene sequence: CDR1 GTSNPN, CDR2 SVGIG (reference sequence). The length of the CDR3 is 15 residues. Between the trimmed V and J ends, which lost 4 bases and 7 bases, there was a span of 17 bases. The CDR3 sequence: CAWTPGGQVNSPLHF. The CDR3 DNA sequence: TGTGCCTGGACCCCGGGGGGGCAGGTAAATTCACCCCTCCACTTT.

The gene calls are TRBV11-3 and TRBJ2-1; D remains ambiguous. Germline V gives CDR1 SGHNT, CDR2 YENEEA. The CDR3 is 13 amino acids. Trimming removed 2 bases at V and 12 bases at J, with 14 bases between. The CDR3: CASSLNPLARQFF. The CDR3, as DNA: TGTGCCAGCAGCTTAAACCCTCTGGCACGGCAGTTCTTC.

The CDR3 region has the DNA TGTGCCAGCAGCCCTGGACAGGGGATCGCCGGGGAGCTGTTTTTT. Translation gives CASSPGQGIAGELFF. The chain joins TRBV9 to TRBJ2-2, with 9 bases aligning to TRBD1. Germline loops: CDR1 SGDLS, CDR2 YYNGEE. V lost 4 bases to trimming and J lost 6 bases; unmatched junction nucleotides: 7. The CDR3 has 15 residues.

This clone has only one observation. This sequence joins TRBV27 and TRBJ1-1; possible D gene TRBD1, 5 bases. With 3 bases removed from V and 2 bases from J, the gap between germline ends came to 13 bases. Germline lookup yields CDR1 MNHEY and CDR2 SMNVEV (reference sequence). CDR3 size: 15 residues. CDR3 loop: CASSLITGANTEAFF. The DNA for the CDR3 is TGTGCCAGCAGTTTGATAACTGGGGCAAACACTGAAGCTTTCTTT.

The V gene is TRBV5-1, the J gene TRBJ1-5, with a tentative D call TRBD1 (6 bases). V lost 0 bases and J lost 5, with 18 bases in between. CDR1 is SGHRS, CDR2 YFSETQ, per germline. This CDR3 has 17 residues. CDR3 coding DNA: TGCGCCAGCAGCTTGGTTCCAGGGGTCGGTGGGGATCAGCCCCAGCATTTT. Protein: CASSLVPGVGGDQPQHF.